The 23 T cell receptor beta chains reported below all come from one sample, sequenced in a study of control samples from healthy donors and cancer patients. Here immunoSEQ multiplex PCR was the method, and the copy in TCRdb shows in-frame clones only, minus some. The sample has roughly 83,000 clones, approximately 82% seen once. Sequenced material: blood. The receptors come from a woman aged 60 to 75 in good health.

The sample holds a few counts of this clone. This chain uses TRBV6-1 with TRBJ2-3; 12 nucleotides agree with TRBD2. The CDR3 sequence is 18 residues long. Germline V gives CDR1 MNHNS, CDR2 SASEGT. Unmatched junction bases numbered 10, after V lost 4 bases and J lost 2 bases. DNA for the CDR3: TGTGCCAGCAGTGCTCGGGGGCTAGCGGGAGGGATCACAGATACGCAGTATTTT. Residues: CASSARGLAGGITDTQYF.

V usage is TRBV7-9 and J usage is TRBJ2-5; D remains unclear. This CDR3 is 12 amino acids long. CDR1 is SEHNR and CDR2 is FQNEAQ in the germline V gene (reference sequence). V was trimmed by 2 bases and J by 5 bases, leaving 6 bases between them. The CDR3 DNA is TGTGCCAGCAGCTTACGACGGGAGACCCAGTACTTC. Encoded protein: CASSLRRETQYF.

This clone was recorded a few times. The chain joins TRBV28 to TRBJ1-2; D gene ambiguous. The CDR3 extends over 12 amino acids. The V end was cut by 2 bases, the J end by 8 bases, with 9 bases between. Germline V gene lookup returns CDR1 MDHEN and CDR2 SYDVKM. Written as DNA, the CDR3 is TGTGCCAGCAGTTTAATCAGAGGGGGCTACACCTTC. This translates into CASSLIRGGYTF.

The table lists this clone with a count of one. The rearrangement joins TRBV6-2 or TRBV6-3 to TRBJ2-7, with 7 positions matching TRBD1. The CDR3 runs 15 residues. With 4 bases clipped from V and 0 bases from J, the junction kept 6 bases outside the gene matches. Germline CDR1 is MNHEY and CDR2 is SVGEGT. CDR3: CASSSETGISYEQYF. The CDR3 nucleotides are TGTGCCAGCAGTTCTGAGACAGGGATCTCCTACGAGCAGTACTTC.

In the case of this clone: Other nucleotide sequences in the sample specify the same CDR3. The V and J genes are TRBV10-3 and TRBJ1-5; the match to TRBD1 covers 10 bases. The trim removed 4 bases at V and 5 bases at J, leaving 2 bases unmatched. Per the germline V gene, CDR1 is ENHRY and CDR2 is SYGVKD. This CDR3 region has 14 residues. CDR3 DNA sequence: TGTGCCATCAGTGGACAGGGGGCAGATCAGCCCCAGCATTTT. It translates to CAISGQGADQPQHF.

The V and J genes are TRBV9 and TRBJ2-7; D gene unclear. Germline V gene lookup returns CDR1 SGDLS and CDR2 YYNGEE. V was shortened by 2 bases and J by 5 bases, with 11 bases between the two germline ends. CDR3 size: 13 residues. CDR3 nucleotides: TGTGCCAGCAGCGTCGGGCCTACCCACGAGCAGTACTTC. Protein sequence: CASSVGPTHEQYF.

The chain couples TRBV28 to TRBJ2-1; D tentatively reads TRBD1 or TRBD2 (6 bases each). V lost 1 base and J lost 8, with 15 bases in between. CDR1 and CDR2 (germline): MDHEN, SYDVKM. CDR3 length: 15 residues. The CDR3 loop reads CASSLSRGQVDEQFF. Here the CDR3 DNA reads TGTGCCAGCAGTTTATCCCGGGGGCAGGTCGATGAGCAGTTCTTC.

J is TRBJ2-1 and V is TRBV5-1; tentative D call: TRBD1 (6 bases). There are 15 residues in the CDR3. Germline V gene lookup returns CDR1 SGHRS and CDR2 YFSETQ. The V end lost 2 bases, the J end lost 5 bases, and 14 bases lay between the germline ends. The DNA for the CDR3 is TGCGCCAGCAGCTTTTGGACAGCACGTAACAATGAGCAGTTCTTC. Amino acid sequence: CASSFWTARNNEQFF.

The J gene is TRBJ1-5, the V gene TRBV7-2, with 9 nucleotides matching TRBD1. J gave up 7 bases and V 11 bases, and 6 bases lay outside the gene matches. The V gene's germline CDR1 is SGHTA and CDR2 FQGNSA. The CDR3 consists of 12 residues. CDR3 nucleotides: TGTGCCTCAACAGGGGGCGTCCAGCCCCAGCATTTT. This translates into CASTGGVQPQHF.

The chain has TRBV12-3 or TRBV12-4 and TRBJ2-7; D is possibly TRBD1 (6 bases). The CDR3 extends over 12 amino acids. V lost 3 bases and J 5 bases, leaving 8 bases between the germline ends. The CDR3 is CASSLGQNEQYF. The CDR3 nucleotides are TGTGCCAGCAGTTTGGGACAAAACGAGCAGTACTTC.

The chain couples TRBV19 to TRBJ1-1; 8 bases align to TRBD1. Unmatched junction bases numbered 8, after V lost 5 bases and J lost 0 bases. This CDR3 region has 16 residues. Per the germline V gene, CDR1 is LNHDA and CDR2 is SQIVND (reference sequence). CDR3 sequence reads: CASSVTGVSMNTEAFF. CDR3 sequence (DNA): TGTGCCAGTAGTGTGACAGGGGTTAGCATGAACACTGAAGCTTTCTTT.

This clone was counted between two and nine times. This chain links TRBV3-1 (or the pseudogene TRBV3-2) with TRBJ1-6; D uncertain. V shed 0 bases and J shed 7 bases, with 7 bases lying between them. The CDR3 extends over 14 amino acids. Germline-derived CDR1 and CDR2 are LGHDT and YNNKEL (reference sequence). The CDR3: CASSQEQTNSPLHF. In DNA, the CDR3 is TGTGCCAGCAGCCAAGAACAGACAAATTCACCCCTCCACTTT.

The chain recombines TRBV5-1 with TRBJ2-7; D may be TRBD1 (5 bases). Between the trimmed V and J ends, which lost 0 bases and 4 bases, there was a span of 20 bases. The CDR3 is 17 amino acids. CDR1 and CDR2 (germline): SGHRS, YFSETQ. This CDR3 reads CASSLGRKTGVDYEQYF. In DNA form, the CDR3 reads TGCGCCAGCAGCTTGGGCCGAAAAACAGGAGTTGATTACGAGCAGTACTTC.

V usage is TRBV3-1 (or the pseudogene TRBV3-2) and J usage is TRBJ1-3, with D tentatively TRBD1 (5 bases). Looked up from germline, CDR1 is LGHDT and CDR2 is YNNKEL (reference sequence). Trimming took 8 bases from V and 3 from J, leaving 8 bases between them. The CDR3 length is 12 residues. The CDR3 reads CASAGGGNTIYF. In DNA, the CDR3 is TGTGCCAGCGCCGGGGGTGGAAACACCATATATTTT.

The chain is built from TRBV3-1 (or the pseudogene TRBV3-2) and TRBJ1-1; D unresolved. Trimming cost V 4 bases and J 3 bases, with 9 bases left between them. The CDR3 has 13 amino acids. Germline assignment: CDR1 LGHDT and CDR2 YNNKEL (reference sequence). The CDR3 loop is CASSRKGDTEAFF. The CDR3 DNA reads as TGTGCCAGCAGCCGAAAGGGTGACACTGAAGCTTTCTTT.

To note about this clone: The sample contains more than one DNA sequence encoding this CDR3. This chain uses TRBV7-9 with TRBJ1-1; no reliable D call. The CDR3 totals 14 residues. Germline CDR1 and CDR2: SEHNR and FQNEAQ (reference sequence). Trimming pared 1 base from V and 0 bases from J, leaving 6 bases between. DNA of the CDR3: TGTGCCAGCAGCTTAGTCGTGTTGAACACTGAAGCTTTCTTT. Translated: CASSLVVLNTEAFF. Combining the CDR3 with reference TRBV7-9 and TRBJ1-1 gives the whole variable domain DTGVSQNPRHKITKRGQNVTFRCDPISEHNRLYWYRQTLGQGPEFLTYFQNEAQLEKSRLLSDRFSAERPKGSFSTLEIQRTEQGDSAMYLCASSLVVLNTEAFFGQGTRLTVV.

V gene TRBV6-6 combines with J gene TRBJ1-2; 9 bases line up with TRBD1. With 5 bases clipped from V and 8 bases from J, the junction kept 6 bases outside the gene matches. The V gene's germline CDR1 is MNHNY and CDR2 SVGAGI (reference sequence). The CDR3 has 13 amino acids. For the CDR3, the DNA is TGTGCCAGCAGTCGGACAGGGGCAAGAGGCTACACCTTC. Translated, it gives CASSRTGARGYTF.

The V gene is TRBV29-1, the J gene TRBJ1-4; D possibly corresponds to TRBD1 (6 bases). The germline V and J ends were trimmed by 6 bases and 4 bases, with 15 bases remaining between them. Germline V lookup: CDR1 SQVTM, CDR2 ANQGSEA. The CDR3 is made up of 14 amino acids. DNA of the CDR3: TGCAGCGTCCATGGCGGACAGAGTAATGAAAAACTGTTTTTT. Translated: CSVHGGQSNEKLFF. Drawing the rest from reference TRBV29-1 and TRBJ1-4, the complete variable domain is SAVISQKPSRDICQRGTSLTIQCQVDSQVTMMFWYRQQPGQSLTLIATANQGSEATYESGFVIDKFPISRPNLTFSTLTVSNMSPEDSSIYLCSVHGGQSNEKLFFGSGTQLSVL.

The V call is TRBV2, the J call TRBJ2-1, with 12 positions matching TRBD2. This CDR3 comprises 13 residues. Germline lookup yields CDR1 SNHLY and CDR2 FYNNEI. V trimming: 11 bases; J trimming: 7 bases; junction bases outside the gene matches: 6. Here the CDR3 reads CAGSSGRGNEQFF. The CDR3 bases are TGTGCCGGGTCTAGCGGGAGGGGAAATGAGCAGTTCTTC. Together with reference TRBV2 and TRBJ2-1, the CDR3 gives the full variable domain: EPEVTQTPSHQVTQMGQEVILRCVPISNHLYFYWYRQILGQKVEFLVSFYNNEISEKSEIFDDQFSVERPDGSNFTLKIRSTKLEDSAMYFCAGSSGRGNEQFFGPGTRLTVL.

The chain recombines TRBV11-2 with TRBJ2-5; D tentatively fits TRBD1 or TRBD2 (5 bases each). Trimming removed 1 base from V and 7 bases from J, with 10 bases in between. The CDR3 loop spans 13 amino acids. Germline CDR1 is SGHAT and CDR2 is FQNNGV. CDR3 nucleotides: TGTGCCAGCAGCTTAGGAGGGGTCGGGACCCAGTACTTC. Its protein product is CASSLGGVGTQYF. Drawing the rest from reference TRBV11-2 and TRBJ2-5, the complete variable domain is EAGVAQSPRYKIIEKRQSVAFWCNPISGHATLYWYQQILGQGPKLLIQFQNNGVVDDSQLPKDRFSAERLKGVDSTLKIQPAKLEDSAVYLCASSLGGVGTQYFGPGTRLLVL.

The chain is built from TRBV18 and TRBJ1-2, with D possibly matching TRBD1 (5 bases). V was pared by 3 bases and J by 2 bases, with 13 bases between. The CDR3 consists of 15 residues. Germline-derived CDR1 and CDR2 are KGHSH and LQKENI. The CDR3 loop reads CASSPGQGENYGYTF. As DNA, the CDR3 is TGTGCCAGCTCACCCGGGCAGGGTGAAAACTATGGCTACACCTTC.

The rearrangement uses TRBV21-1 and TRBJ2-1; no DNA check was done on the table's D call, TRBD1. TRBV21-1 is a documented pseudogene. The CDR3 loop spans 15 amino acids. For the CDR3, the DNA is TGTGCCAGCAGCAGGGGACAAAGGCCCTACAATGAGCAGTTCTTC. Residues: CASSRGQRPYNEQFF.

The chain's CDR3 is CASSGVPPTEYTEAFF. The CDR3 DNA reads TGTGCCAGCAGTGGGGTCCCCCCTACAGAATACACTGAAGCTTTCTTT. V and J are TRBV28 and TRBJ1-1; D uncertain. Per the germline V gene, CDR1 is MDHEN and CDR2 is SYDVKM. The length of the CDR3 is 16 residues. Trimming left V 5 bases short and J 3 bases short, with 19 bases between.